The 10 T cell receptor beta chains in this list originate from one sample, sequenced in a study of blood T cell repertoires in COVID-19. Some clones are missing from TCRdb's copy, which holds only in-frame ones; the method was immunoSEQ multiplex PCR. The table lists 300,000 to 350,000 clones, over 75% of them singletons. Sequenced sample: peripheral blood. The receptors originated from a woman aged 25 to 39 with COVID-19, enrolled during active disease.

With respect to this clone: The junction departs from the called germline gene at one end, perhaps through a read error. The rearrangement uses TRBV7-7 and TRBJ2-5; TRBD1 agrees at 8 bases. This CDR3 has 14 residues. Germline V gene data show CDR1 as SSHAT and CDR2 as FNYEAQ (reference sequence). CDR3 sequence (DNA): TGTGCTAGCAGCTTATCGACAGGGGAAGAGACCCAGTACTTC. Protein: CASSLSTGEETQYF.

The CDR3 coding sequence is TGTGCCAGCAGTTACCTTACAGCCTACGAGCAGTACTTC. Translated, it gives CASSYLTAYEQYF. The chain carries TRBV6-6 and TRBJ2-7; D remains ambiguous. Germline-derived CDR1 and CDR2 are MNHNY and SVGAGI (reference sequence). Trimming removed 2 bases at V and 2 bases at J, with 7 bases between. The CDR3 is 13 amino acids.

The genes are TRBV4-1 and TRBJ1-1, with D perhaps matching TRBD1 (5 bases). Trimming left V 0 bases short and J 7 bases short, with 15 bases between. Germline V gives CDR1 MGHRA, CDR2 YSYEKL. This CDR3 region has 15 residues. The CDR3 protein is CASSQEVAGLDEAFF. CDR3 sequence (DNA): TGCGCCAGCAGCCAAGAGGTGGCAGGGCTCGATGAAGCTTTCTTT.

This chain uses TRBV10-3 with TRBJ2-7; D perhaps matches TRBD1 (7 bases). This CDR3 comprises 15 residues. The V gene lost 3 bases and the J gene lost 2 bases, with 14 bases spanning the gap. Looked up from germline, CDR1 is ENHRY and CDR2 is SYGVKD. This CDR3 reads CAISDGGGVTYEQYF. The CDR3 nucleotides read TGTGCCATCAGTGACGGAGGGGGCGTCACCTACGAGCAGTACTTC.

J is TRBJ2-7 and V is TRBV6-5, with 10 nucleotides matching TRBD2. The trim removed 2 bases at V and 4 bases at J, leaving 5 bases unmatched. The CDR3 loop spans 15 amino acids. Germline loops: CDR1 MNHEY, CDR2 SVGAGI. The CDR3: CASSYGAAGGYEQYF. The CDR3 nucleotides are TGTGCCAGCAGTTACGGTGCAGCGGGAGGGTACGAGCAGTACTTC.

The chain recombines TRBV21-1 with TRBJ1-5. TRBV21-1 is described as a pseudogene. The CDR3 has 12 amino acids. The CDR3 spells CASSKGVSPQHF. The CDR3 DNA reads as TGTGCCAGCAGCAAAGGAGTTTCCCCCCAGCATTTT.

This rearrangement joins TRBV6-2 or TRBV6-3 to TRBJ2-1; D is unclear. V was pared by 2 bases and J by 5 bases, with 7 bases between. Per the germline V gene, CDR1 is MNHEY and CDR2 is SVGEGT. This CDR3 region has 13 residues. CDR3 DNA: TGTGCCAGCAGTTACGAGATACACAATGAGCAGTTCTTC. This encodes CASSYEIHNEQFF.

The genes are TRBV7-9 and TRBJ2-7; D remains unclear. With 4 bases removed from V and 3 bases from J, the gap between germline ends came to 28 bases. Germline CDR1 and CDR2: SEHNR and FQNEAQ (reference sequence). The length of the CDR3 is 19 residues. The CDR3 sequence is CASSSQTNSRSHHFYEQYF. The DNA of the CDR3 is TGTGCCAGCAGCTCCCAGACAAACTCGCGTTCTCACCATTTCTACGAGCAGTACTTC.

The chain joins TRBV6-4 to TRBJ2-2; TRBD2 agrees at 13 bases. The J segment lost 4 bases and the V segment lost 6 bases, leaving 11 bases of the junction unmatched. Germline CDR1 MRHNA, CDR2 SNTAGT. This CDR3 has 18 amino acids. The chain's CDR3 is CASSPGTSGKGVTGELFF. CDR3 nucleotides: TGTGCCAGCAGCCCAGGGACTAGCGGGAAAGGGGTCACCGGGGAGCTGTTTTTT.

The chain uses TRBV19 and TRBJ2-2; D might be TRBD1 (5 bases). Germline V gene sequence: CDR1 LNHDA, CDR2 SQIVND (reference sequence). With 3 bases removed from V and 4 bases from J, the gap between germline ends came to 6 bases. CDR3 length: 13 amino acids. DNA of the CDR3: TGTGCCAGTAGTATGGACACCACCGGGGAGCTGTTTTTT. Amino acids: CASSMDTTGELFF.